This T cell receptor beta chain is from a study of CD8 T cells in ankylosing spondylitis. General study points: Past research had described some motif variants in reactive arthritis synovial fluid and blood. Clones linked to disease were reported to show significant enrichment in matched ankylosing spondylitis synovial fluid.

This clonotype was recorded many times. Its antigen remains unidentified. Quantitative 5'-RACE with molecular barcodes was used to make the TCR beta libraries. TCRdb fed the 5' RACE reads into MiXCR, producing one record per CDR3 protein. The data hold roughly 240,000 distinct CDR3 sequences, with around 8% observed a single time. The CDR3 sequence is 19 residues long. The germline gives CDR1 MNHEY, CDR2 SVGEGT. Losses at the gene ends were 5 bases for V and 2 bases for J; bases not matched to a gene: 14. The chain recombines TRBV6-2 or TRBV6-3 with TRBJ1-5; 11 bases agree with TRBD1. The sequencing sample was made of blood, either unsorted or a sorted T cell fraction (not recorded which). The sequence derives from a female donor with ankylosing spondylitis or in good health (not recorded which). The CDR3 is CASSPLTPGQGVGNQPQHF. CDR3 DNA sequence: TGTGCCAGCAGTCCCCTTACACCGGGACAGGGGGTCGGCAATCAGCCCCAGCATTTT.